This T cell receptor beta chain was sequenced in a study of shared clonotypes between healthy human individuals. Study details: Ranging from 18 to 49 in age, donors were a couple of women and three men.

About this clone itself: What it binds is unknown.

The length of the CDR3 is 15 residues. The V end lost 3 bases, the J end lost 8 bases, and 17 bases lay between the germline ends. CDR1 is LGHNA and CDR2 is YNFKEQ in the germline V gene. For every subset, genomic DNA was evenly distributed across several immunoSEQ plates. The data were produced by immunoSEQ multiplex PCR, yet TCRdb's version contains in-frame clones alone and is incomplete. The table shows millions of clones, with about 95% occurring only once. It was CD45RO-negative cells, positively selected for CCR7, that made up naive CD8 cells, with terminally differentiated effector memory CD45RA+ cells excluded. Study observations and caveats: An expected dependence of interdonor clonotype sharing on sequencing depth was noted.

The sequencing input was naive CD8+ T cells sorted from blood. The rearrangement uses TRBV4-2 and TRBJ2-1; D may be TRBD2 (6 bases). This receptor was obtained from a man younger than 35 in good health. CDR3 residues: CASSHPTQGLDEQFF. CDR3 sequence (DNA): TGTGCCAGCAGCCACCCTACTCAGGGACTGGATGAGCAGTTCTTC.